This T cell receptor (beta chain) came from a study of T cell responses to AZD1222 COVID-19 vaccine. Findings and caveats of the study: Spike-specific TCRs gained breadth and depth after people received two AZD1222 doses. Repertoires were sampled only after the peak T cell response. Mostly white British, mostly female donors; authors suggested clonal diversity may be underestimated.

Regarding this clone: Its antigen is unknown.

Germline V lookup: CDR1 LGHNA, CDR2 YSLEER. This CDR3 has 15 residues. V lost 4 bases and J lost 1; bases outside the gene matches: 3. Profiling relied on immunoSEQ multiplex PCR, and the TCRdb table lists in-frame clones only, not all of them. The sample lists roughly 160,000 clones, 90% to 95% seen once, with about 0.9% in the top ten. This chain uses TRBV4-3 with TRBJ1-2, with 10 bases aligning to TRBD1. Sequencing was performed on peripheral blood, taken on day 0 of AZD1222 vaccination. This sequence was found in an adult in good health. The CDR3 DNA sequence: TGCGCCAGCAGCCCGGGACAGGGGATTAACTATGGCTACACCTTC. As protein: CASSPGQGINYGYTF.